This T cell receptor (beta chain) was documented in a study of blood T cell repertoires in COVID-19. Study as a whole: Spain, Italy and the United States supplied samples that represented acute and convalescent COVID-19. T cells, B-cell-depleted T cells, or PBMCs supplied cDNA or gDNA.

CDR1 MGHRA and CDR2 YSYEKL come from the germline V gene. The CDR3 has 14 amino acids. Deletions cut 4 bases from V and 7 bases from J, with 11 bases between. Data came from immunoSEQ multiplex PCR; TCRdb stores just in-frame clones and leaves some out. The table shows some 46,000 clones, with over 75% occurring only once. The chain recombines TRBV4-1 with TRBJ1-6, with D perhaps matching TRBD1 (5 bases). The specimen was peripheral blood. The sequence came from a woman in her fifties or sixties with acute or convalescent COVID-19. The CDR3 sequence is CASSLRDLNSPLHF. The CDR3 nucleotides are TGCGCCAGCAGCCTCAGGGATTTGAATTCACCCCTCCACTTT.